This T cell receptor (beta chain) was sequenced for a study of cytomegalovirus exposure and HLA in healthy donors. Overall study: Around 81% of 300 to 450 genotyped donors fell in the Caucasian-associated ancestry cluster.

CDR1 and CDR2 (germline): SGHTA, FQGNSA. The CDR3 has 16 amino acids. The J segment lost 4 bases and the V segment lost 1 base, leaving 1 base of the junction unmatched. The PCR used 60 Vbeta and 13 Jbeta primers. Sequencing was performed with immunoSEQ multiplex PCR; in TCRdb, only in-frame clones are kept and a portion is missing. The sample lists approximately 75,000 clones, around three quarters occurring once. Study-wide findings and caveats: Presence/absence results assume similar sequencing depth per donor, which may not hold. It was reported in a later analysis that an Asian-associated ancestry cluster showed fewer N-insertions than the 666-donor mean. Among CMV-associated TCR beta chains, most appeared HLA-restricted in a later analysis.

On this clone itself: The antigen is unknown.

The chain couples TRBV7-2 to TRBJ2-3; 14 bases fit TRBD2. The origin of this receptor is a male donor in good health and CMV-seronegative. Sequencing was done on a sample of PBMCs. The CDR3 DNA is TGTGCCAGCAGCTTAGGACTAGCGGGGGGGGCAGATACGCAGTATTTT. Its translation: CASSLGLAGGADTQYF.